A single sample is the source of the 7 T cell receptor beta chains below, sequenced in a study of shared clonotypes between healthy human individuals (dated by TCRdb to the early 2020s). CD8 naive samples were obtained by positive selection for CCR7 among CD45RO-negative cells, yielding a CD45RA+CCR7+ population from which TemRA cells were excluded. The library was built by means of the immunoSEQ multiplex PCR assay. The table was pulled from immuneACCESS by TCRdb, which kept in-frame rearrangements only. Such tables lose some clones; where checked, under half of the loss comes from unresolved V genes, and the rest has no known cause. The sample table holds approximately 600,000 clones, of which about 95% were seen once. Together, the top ten hold around 0.12% of the sample. Specimen: naive CD8+ T cells sorted from blood. Explained via the paper, the cell subset or site label denotes: CD45RA+CCR7+. Receptors were obtained from a woman aged 25-40 years in good health.

The rearrangement joins TRBV10-2 to TRBJ2-5, with 10 bases fitting TRBD2. The ends lost 3 bases at V and 1 base at J; junction bases unmatched: 14. There are 19 residues in the CDR3. The germline V gene encodes CDR1 WSHSY and CDR2 SAAADI. The CDR3 sequence: CASSEQWRAGGPSQETQYF. In DNA form, the CDR3 reads TGCGCCAGCAGTGAACAGTGGCGAGCGGGAGGGCCCTCCCAAGAGACCCAGTACTTC.

V is TRBV5-6 and J is TRBJ2-5; TRBD2 aligns across 10 bases. The DNA end is more similar to TRBJ2-7, so the J call may be wrong. CDR3 length: 14 residues. The V gene's germline CDR1 is SGHDT and CDR2 YYEEEE. In DNA form, the CDR3 reads TGTGCCAGCAGCCTCGGACTAGCGGTCTACGAGCAGTACTTC. Protein: CASSLGLAVYEQYF.

This sequence joins TRBV10-3 and TRBJ2-5, with no clear D. The last part of the DNA fits TRBJ2-7 better; the J call may be wrong. This CDR3 has 14 amino acids. The germline CDR1 and CDR2 sequences are ENHRY and SYGVKD. CDR3 sequence: CAISEPRWWGEQYF. The DNA for the CDR3 is TGTGCCATCAGTGAACCACGATGGTGGGGCGAGCAGTACTTC.

CDR3 nucleotide sequence: TGTGCCAGCAGTGGGCGGGAGTTTGGAGATACGCAGTATTTT. Its translation: CASSGREFGDTQYF. This chain links TRBV5-4 with TRBJ2-3; 7 bases fit TRBD2. Germline assignment: CDR1 SGHNT and CDR2 YYREEE (reference sequence). This CDR3 is 14 amino acids long. The V segment lost 5 bases and the J segment 5 bases; nucleotides outside the gene matches: 8.

The gene calls are TRBV27 and TRBJ2-1; D uncertain. The ends were cut back, 2 bases at V and 2 bases at J, with 10 bases in the middle. Germline V lookup: CDR1 MNHEY, CDR2 SMNVEV (reference sequence). The CDR3 consists of 15 residues. This chain's CDR3 is CASSLQDHPYNEQFF. CDR3 nucleotide sequence: TGTGCCAGCAGTTTACAGGACCATCCCTACAATGAGCAGTTCTTC.

The CDR3 is CASSVANTGTEYGYTF. CDR3 DNA: TGTGCCAGCAGCGTAGCTAATACAGGGACGGAGTATGGCTACACCTTC. The chain uses TRBV9 and TRBJ1-2; weak D call: TRBD1 (6 bases). The CDR3 spans 16 residues. Looked up from germline, CDR1 is SGDLS and CDR2 is YYNGEE. The V end was cut by 0 bases, the J end by 5 bases, with 17 bases between.

The chain combines TRBV5-1 with TRBJ1-2, with 8 bases identical to TRBD1. The junction had 3 bases not matched to a gene; V was cut back by 3 bases and J by 5 bases. The CDR3 totals 13 residues. Germline loops: CDR1 SGHRS, CDR2 YFSETQ. The CDR3 DNA is TGCGCCAGCAGCTCGGACAGGGAGTATGGCTACACCTTC. Translated, it gives CASSSDREYGYTF.